This passage covers 15 T cell receptor beta chains from one sample sequenced in a study of shared clonotypes between healthy human individuals. The protocol was immunoSEQ multiplex PCR, while the TCRdb copy is restricted to in-frame clones and leaves out a portion. The data contain around 88,000 clones, around 68% of them singletons. The sequenced sample consisted of memory CD8+ T cells sorted from blood. Subset in this sample: CD45RO+ cells pooled with CCR7-negative TemRA cells. The receptors shown here come from a man aged 25 to 45 in good health.

The chain has TRBV6-1 and TRBJ1-2; D unclear. CDR1 is MNHNS, CDR2 SASEGT, per germline. V shed 1 base and J shed 6 bases, with 18 bases lying between them. The length of the CDR3 is 16 residues. The CDR3 region has the DNA TGTGCCAGCAGTGAAGGACGTGGCAGGAGTCAAAATGGCTACACCTTC. It encodes CASSEGRGRSQNGYTF.

This clone was detected a few times. The chain joins TRBV11-2 to TRBJ2-5; 7 nucleotides match TRBD1. The CDR3 spans 13 residues. Germline CDR1 is SGHAT and CDR2 is FQNNGV. V lost 3 bases to trimming and J lost 4 bases; unmatched junction nucleotides: 2. CDR3 protein: CASSFEGAETQYF. CDR3 DNA: TGTGCCAGCAGCTTTGAGGGGGCAGAGACCCAGTACTTC.

The chain carries TRBV7-6 and TRBJ2-2, with TRBD1 matching 9 bases. Trimming at V came to 1 base and at J to 6 bases, leaving 6 bases not matched to a gene. This CDR3 has 16 amino acids. The germline gives CDR1 SGHVS, CDR2 FNYEAQ. This CDR3 is CASSLGTGVGAGELFF. CDR3 DNA sequence: TGTGCCAGCAGCTTAGGGACAGGGGTTGGAGCCGGGGAGCTGTTTTTT.

This chain connects TRBV19 to TRBJ2-2; the D gene is possibly TRBD2 (5 bases). The CDR3 totals 15 residues. Germline V gives CDR1 LNHDA, CDR2 SQIVND (reference sequence). V lost 2 bases and J 4 bases, leaving 11 bases between the germline ends. The CDR3 is CASSIYGVPTGELFF. The CDR3 DNA sequence: TGTGCCAGTAGTATATACGGGGTACCCACCGGGGAGCTGTTTTTT.

The chain is built from TRBV28 and TRBJ1-4, with 10 nucleotides matching TRBD1. Germline CDR1 and CDR2: MDHEN and SYDVKM. The CDR3 is 14 amino acids. J gave up 6 bases and V 5 bases, and 3 bases lay outside the gene matches. This chain's CDR3 is CASSRTGGDEKLFF. The CDR3 region has the DNA TGTGCCAGCAGTCGGACAGGGGGGGATGAAAAACTGTTTTTT. The full variable domain, in which reference TRBV28 and TRBJ1-4 provide the parts outside the CDR3, is DVKVTQSSRYLVKRTGEKVFLECVQDMDHENMFWYRQDPGLGLRLIYFSYDVKMKEKGDIPEGYSVSREKKERFSLILESASTNQTSMYLCASSRTGGDEKLFFGSGTQLSVL.

The chain links TRBV5-1 to TRBJ2-1; D unresolved. V shed 0 bases and J shed 8 bases, with 18 bases lying between them. Germline lookup yields CDR1 SGHRS and CDR2 YFSETQ. This CDR3 spans 16 amino acids. The CDR3 nucleotides read TGCGCCAGCAGCTTGGCCGTAGATCCTTCGTGGGATGAGCAGTTCTTC. This translates into CASSLAVDPSWDEQFF.

The V call is TRBV4-1, the J call TRBJ1-2, with TRBD1 as a possible D gene (5 bases). Trimming stripped 1 base from V and 2 bases from J, with 8 bases between. CDR3 length equals 14 residues. CDR1 is MGHRA and CDR2 is YSYEKL in the germline V gene. The CDR3 spells CASSQVGGNYGYTF. The CDR3 region has the DNA TGCGCCAGCAGCCAAGTGGGGGGAAACTATGGCTACACCTTC.

This clone was seen a single time. The genes are TRBV5-4 and TRBJ2-2; D may be TRBD2 (7 bases). Trimming cost V 4 bases and J 6 bases, with 19 bases left between them. The germline CDR1 and CDR2 sequences are SGHNT and YYREEE (reference sequence). The CDR3 is made up of 16 amino acids. The CDR3 DNA reads as TGTGCCAGCAGCGACCCGCGGGGGCAAGGGGCCGGGGAGCTGTTTTTT. Its protein is CASSDPRGQGAGELFF.

In regard to this clone: A read error is likely here: a far larger clone is one base away. The chain carries TRBV6-9 and TRBJ2-7; D ambiguous. The CDR3 is made up of 12 amino acids. V gave up 11 bases and J gave up 4 bases, with 15 bases separating them. The germline CDR1 and CDR2 sequences are MNHGY and SVAAGI. The CDR3 spells CAGKGIGYEQYF. DNA for the CDR3: TGTGCCGGCAAGGGTATTGGTTACGAGCAGTACTTC.

This clone was counted between two and nine times. The chain employs TRBV11-2 and TRBJ2-1, with D uncertain. V was clipped by 0 bases and J by 9 bases, with 12 bases between them. CDR3 length: 14 amino acids. Germline V gives CDR1 SGHAT, CDR2 FQNNGV. CDR3 nucleotides: TGTGCCAGCAGCTTAGATCCGGCTGGCACTGAGCAGTTCTTC. Translated, it gives CASSLDPAGTEQFF.

The chain has TRBV6-6 and TRBJ1-1; possibly TRBD1 for D (5 bases). Germline V CDR1 and CDR2: MNHNY, SVGAGI (reference sequence). This CDR3 is built from 14 residues. The ends were cut back, 6 bases at V and 0 bases at J, with 11 bases in the middle. Here the CDR3 reads CASSQQGLNTEAFF. DNA for the CDR3: TGTGCCAGCAGCCAGCAGGGTTTGAACACTGAAGCTTTCTTT.

The chain recombines TRBV5-1 with TRBJ1-1, with 7 bases aligning to TRBD1. The length of the CDR3 is 13 residues. Losses at the gene ends were 6 bases for V and 3 bases for J; bases not matched to a gene: 5. Germline lookup yields CDR1 SGHRS and CDR2 YFSETQ. In DNA, the CDR3 is TGCGCCAGCATAGCTGGGACAGACACTGAAGCTTTCTTT. Its translation is CASIAGTDTEAFF.

This clone was observed many times. This sequence joins TRBV25-1 and TRBJ2-7; TRBD1 agrees at 7 bases. The V segment lost 2 bases and the J segment 4 bases; nucleotides outside the gene matches: 2. The CDR3 contains 13 residues. CDR1 MGHDK and CDR2 SYGVNS come from the germline V gene. CDR3 residues: CASSEGTEYEQYF. The DNA for the CDR3 is TGTGCCAGCAGTGAAGGGACAGAGTACGAGCAGTACTTC.

This chain links TRBV5-8 with TRBJ2-7; D possibly corresponds to TRBD1 (5 bases). The CDR3 loop spans 18 amino acids. V was clipped by 4 bases and J by 3 bases, with 26 bases between them. Germline assignment: CDR1 SGHTS and CDR2 YDEGEE. The DNA for the CDR3 is TGTGCCAGCAGCCGAGACAGACTTGCGCCGCTAACCGACTACGAGCAGTACTTC. Amino acids: CASSRDRLAPLTDYEQYF.

The chain couples TRBV27 to TRBJ2-5; D might be TRBD1 (5 bases). The length of the CDR3 is 14 residues. V was clipped by 1 base and J by 3 bases, with 9 bases between them. CDR1 and CDR2 from the germline V gene are MNHEY and SMNVEV (reference sequence). CDR3 DNA sequence: TGTGCCAGCAGTTTATTGGGGCCGGAAGAGACCCAGTACTTC. Translation: CASSLLGPEETQYF.